These T cell receptor beta chains were read from a single sample in a study of blood T cell repertoires in COVID-19. Sequenced by immunoSEQ multiplex PCR; TCRdb stores in-frame clones only, minus some. Counted here are about 220,000 clones, under 90% occurring once; the ten biggest clones make up 15% to 20%. Sequencing used peripheral blood. All receptors come from a man between 25 and 39 years old with active or convalescent COVID-19. CDR3s include the opening cysteine and the closing phenylalanine or tryptophan. D genes are given only for firm matches. Clone size is not always given. Where it is, it says once, few, many or a class for expanded clones.

J gene,D gene,clone size,V gene,CDR3 protein,CDR3 DNA
TRBJ2-7,-,-,TRBV3-1/TRBV3-2,CASSLFPGAWYEQYF,TGTGCCAGCAGCCTATTCCCAGGGGCTTGGTACGAGCAGTACTTC
TRBJ2-3,TRBD2,-,TRBV19,CASSGLAGATINTDTQYF,TGTGCCAGTAGTGGCTTAGCGGGGGCAACCATTAATACAGATACGCAGTATTTT
TRBJ1-2,-,-,TRBV10-3,CAISEGGARNRYTF,TGTGCCATCAGTGAGGGAGGGGCGCGAAATCGCTACACCTTC
TRBJ1-5,TRBD1,-,TRBV6-5,CAATGDGDQPQHF,TGTGCCGCCACAGGGGACGGTGACCAGCCCCAGCATTTT
TRBJ2-5,TRBD1,once,TRBV5-1,CASSRIGTGTGETQYF,TGCGCCAGCAGCCGAATCGGGACAGGGACCGGAGAGACCCAGTACTTC
TRBJ2-3,TRBD2,-,TRBV19,CASSALLAGYTDTQYF,TGTGCCAGTAGTGCACTTTTAGCGGGTTACACAGATACGCAGTATTTT
TRBJ2-3,TRBD1,-,TRBV7-2,CASSFLPGGDTQYF,TGTGCCAGCAGCTTCCTCCCAGGGGGCGATACGCAGTATTTT
TRBJ2-2,-,-,TRBV27,CASSSRLVNTGELFF,TGTGCCAGCAGTTCTCGACTAGTTAACACCGGGGAGCTGTTTTTT
TRBJ1-4,TRBD1,few,TRBV7-8,CASSPGQGGSEKLFF,TGTGCCAGCAGCCCCGGACAGGGAGGAAGTGAAAAACTGTTTTTT
TRBJ2-1,TRBD1,-,TRBV5-5,CASTLDRGSYSYNEQFF,TGTGCCAGCACCTTGGACAGGGGCTCATACTCCTACAATGAGCAGTTCTTC
TRBJ1-2,-,-,TRBV6-5,CASSYSRAPGYTF,TGTGCCAGCAGTTACTCGAGAGCCCCAGGCTACACCTTC
TRBJ2-7,-,-,TRBV4-3,CASSQDSRTWGYEQYF,TGCGCCAGCAGCCAAGATAGCAGGACATGGGGCTACGAGCAGTACTTC
TRBJ1-2,-,-,TRBV28,CASSLGAFVGYTF,TGTGCCAGCAGCCTCGGAGCATTTGTCGGCTACACCTTC
TRBJ2-7,-,-,TRBV7-9,CASSSPTGSYEQYF,TGTGCCAGCAGCTCCCCGACAGGTTCCTACGAGCAGTACTTC
TRBJ1-5,-,few,TRBV6-6,CASSYAREPQHF,TGTGCCAGCAGTTACGCCAGGGAGCCCCAGCATTTT
TRBJ2-7,TRBD2,few,TRBV18,CASSPPGSGSVHEQYF,TGTGCCAGCTCACCACCGGGTAGCGGGAGCGTCCACGAGCAGTACTTC
TRBJ1-6,-,once,TRBV6-1,CASSGQGQRFNSPLHF,TGTGCCAGCAGTGGACAAGGACAGCGCTTCAATTCACCCCTCCACTTT
TRBJ2-5,-,-,TRBV2,CASSGNRAGETQYF,TGTGCCAGCAGCGGAAATCGAGCAGGAGAGACCCAGTACTTC
TRBJ1-6,-,-,TRBV28,CASSSQGWIPPLHF,TGTGCCAGCAGTTCCCAGGGATGGATACCACCCCTCCACTTT
TRBJ2-1,TRBD1,-,TRBV6-5,CASFSEGQGKNEQFF,TGTGCCAGCTTTTCCGAGGGACAGGGGAAGAATGAGCAGTTCTTC
TRBJ2-5,TRBD2,once,TRBV24-1,CATGLAGGETQYF,TGTGCCACCGGACTAGCGGGGGGGGAGACCCAGTACTTC
TRBJ2-5,-,-,TRBV19,CASSMNRAETQYF,TGTGCCAGTAGTATGAACAGGGCGGAGACCCAGTACTTC
TRBJ2-1,TRBD2,once,TRBV15,CATSRERGRGNEQFF,TGTGCCACCAGCAGAGAACGGGGGAGGGGCAATGAGCAGTTCTTC
TRBJ1-1,TRBD1,-,TRBV2,CASSELATGDSEAFF,TGTGCCAGCAGTGAATTGGCAACAGGGGATTCTGAAGCTTTCTTT
TRBJ1-5,TRBD1,-,TRBV28,CASSPDRGNYNQPQHF,TGTGCCAGCAGTCCCGACAGGGGCAATTACAATCAGCCCCAGCATTTT
TRBJ1-2,-,-,TRBV2,CASSGDRAFNYGYTF,TGTGCCAGCAGCGGCGACAGAGCCTTTAACTATGGCTACACCTTC
TRBJ2-1,-,-,TRBV5-4,CASSSPSTGRQFF,TGTGCCAGCAGCTCCCCTTCGACAGGACGGCAGTTCTTC
TRBJ1-2,-,-,TRBV2,CASSGSGLSRANYGYTF,TGTGCCAGCAGTGGGTCCGGGTTGAGCAGAGCTAACTATGGCTACACCTTC
TRBJ2-1,TRBD1,once,TRBV30,CAWNTGTGVNNEQFF,TGTGCCTGGAACACCGGGACAGGGGTGAACAATGAGCAGTTCTTC
TRBJ2-7,TRBD1,-,TRBV28,CANPPGQGLVEQYF,TGTGCCAATCCTCCGGGACAGGGTTTGGTAGAGCAGTACTTC
TRBJ2-1,-,-,TRBV14,CASSQDWREEQFF,TGTGCCAGCAGCCAAGATTGGCGGGAAGAGCAGTTCTTC
TRBJ2-2,-,-,TRBV28,CASIGDRPVSNTGELFF,TGTGCCAGCATCGGCGACAGGCCGGTTTCGAACACCGGGGAGCTGTTTTTT
TRBJ2-5,-,-,TRBV24-1,CATRIGETQYF,TGTGCCACCAGAATCGGAGAGACCCAGTACTTC
TRBJ2-3,-,-,TRBV6-5,CASSYGPPTDTQYF,TGTGCCAGCAGTTACGGGCCACCCACAGATACGCAGTATTTT
TRBJ1-2,TRBD1,-,TRBV25-1,CASGTGGGGYTF,TGTGCCAGCGGGACAGGGGGCGGGGGCTACACCTTC
TRBJ1-3,-,-,TRBV21-1,CASSSPQGWGNTIYF,TGTGCCAGCAGCAGTCCACAGGGCTGGGGAAACACCATATATTTT
TRBJ1-1,-,-,TRBV10-3,CAIREDEGTEAFF,TGTGCCATCAGAGAAGATGAGGGCACTGAAGCTTTCTTT
TRBJ2-5,TRBD2,-,TRBV12-3/TRBV12-4,CASTTGGKETQYF,TGTGCCAGCACTACCGGGGGGAAGGAGACCCAGTACTTC
TRBJ2-1,-,-,TRBV7-2,CASSLDAANPKQFF,TGTGCCAGCAGCTTAGATGCTGCGAACCCTAAGCAGTTCTTC
TRBJ2-5,TRBD2,-,TRBV6-5,CASSRRRGGVETQYF,TGTGCCAGCAGCCGCCGACGCGGGGGGGTTGAGACCCAGTACTTC
TRBJ2-5,-,-,TRBV13,CASSYGETQYF,TGTGCCAGCAGCTACGGGGAGACCCAGTACTTC
TRBJ1-2,-,-,TRBV7-9,CASSWGGVDGYTF,TGTGCCAGCAGCTGGGGAGGGGTGGATGGCTACACCTTC
TRBJ2-1,TRBD1,-,TRBV6-4,CASSAGTGYNEQFF,TGTGCCAGCAGCGCCGGGACAGGGTACAATGAGCAGTTCTTC
TRBJ2-5,-,-,TRBV5-1,CASSLGRKETQYF,TGCGCCAGCAGCTTGGGCAGGAAAGAGACCCAGTACTTC
TRBJ1-2,TRBD1,-,TRBV27,CASSFLQGLYGYTF,TGTGCCAGCAGTTTCTTACAGGGGCTCTACGGCTACACCTTC
TRBJ2-1,TRBD2,-,TRBV5-6,CASSLNRAGGTVF,TGTGCCAGCAGCCTCAACCGGGCGGGGGGGACAGTCTTC
TRBJ1-1,-,-,TRBV12-2,CASRLMVIGRGYTEAFF,TGTGCAAGTCGCTTAATGGTTATCGGCAGGGGGTACACTGAAGCTTTCTTT
TRBJ2-1,-,-,TRBV20-1,CSASGEDEQFF,TGCAGTGCTAGCGGGGAGGATGAGCAGTTCTTC
TRBJ2-7,-,-,TRBV7-2,CASSSPGFRPQQYF,TGTGCCAGCAGCTCACCGGGATTTAGGCCCCAGCAGTACTTC
TRBJ2-3,TRBD2,-,TRBV6-2/TRBV6-3,CASSYVGLAADTQYF,TGTGCCAGCAGTTACGTGGGACTAGCGGCAGATACGCAGTATTTT
TRBJ1-1,-,-,TRBV27,CASTTRGGSGTEAFF,TGTGCCAGCACTACGAGGGGAGGGAGCGGGACTGAAGCTTTCTTT
TRBJ1-5,TRBD1,-,TRBV7-2,CASSPSTGVNQPQHF,TGTGCCAGCAGCCCATCGACAGGGGTAAATCAGCCCCAGCATTTT
TRBJ2-7,TRBD1,-,TRBV2,CASRGDRGPNYEQYF,TGTGCCAGCAGGGGGGACAGGGGACCTAATTACGAGCAGTACTTC
TRBJ2-1,-,-,TRBV27,CASSEIGRNYNEQFF,TGTGCCAGCTCGGAAATAGGGAGAAACTACAATGAGCAGTTCTTC
TRBJ2-7,TRBD2,-,TRBV7-2,CASSASGSSYEQYF,TGTGCCAGCAGCGCTAGCGGGAGCTCCTACGAGCAGTACTTC
TRBJ1-6,TRBD1,once,TRBV28,CASSIDRGISPLHF,TGTGCCAGCAGTATAGACAGGGGCATTTCACCCCTCCACTTT
TRBJ1-5,-,-,TRBV24-1,CATSPWGQGQPQHF,TGTGCCACCAGCCCTTGGGGGCAGGGTCAGCCCCAGCATTTT
TRBJ2-1,-,-,TRBV5-1,CASSYQMGTSYNEQFF,TGCGCCAGCAGCTATCAAATGGGGACTTCCTACAATGAGCAGTTCTTC